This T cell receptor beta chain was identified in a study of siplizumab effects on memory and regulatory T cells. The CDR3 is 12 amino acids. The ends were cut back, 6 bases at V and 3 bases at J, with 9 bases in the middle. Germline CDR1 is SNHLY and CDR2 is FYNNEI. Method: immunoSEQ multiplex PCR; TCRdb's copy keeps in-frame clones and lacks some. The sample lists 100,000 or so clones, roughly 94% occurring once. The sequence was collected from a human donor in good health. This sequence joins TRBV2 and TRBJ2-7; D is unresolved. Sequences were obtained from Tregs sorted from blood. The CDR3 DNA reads TGTGCCAGCAGGCAGAAGTTCTACGAGCAGTACTTC. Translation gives CASRQKFYEQYF.